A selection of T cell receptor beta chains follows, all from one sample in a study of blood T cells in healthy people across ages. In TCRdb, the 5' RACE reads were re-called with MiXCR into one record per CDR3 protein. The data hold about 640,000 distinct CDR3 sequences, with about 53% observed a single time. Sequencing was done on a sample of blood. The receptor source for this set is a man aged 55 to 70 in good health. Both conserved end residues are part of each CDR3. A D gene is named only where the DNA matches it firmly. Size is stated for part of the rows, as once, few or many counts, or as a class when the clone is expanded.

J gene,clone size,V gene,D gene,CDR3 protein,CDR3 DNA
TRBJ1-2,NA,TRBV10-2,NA,CASSEAGTPYGYTF,TGCGCCAGCAGTGAGGCCGGGACACCCTATGGCTACACCTTC
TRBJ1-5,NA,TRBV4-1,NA,CASSRGGTGQPQHF,TGCGCCAGCAGCCGAGGAGGGACCGGGCAGCCCCAGCATTTT
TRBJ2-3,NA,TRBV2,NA,CASRQAIDTQYF,TGTGCCAGCCGCCAAGCAATAGATACGCAGTATTTT
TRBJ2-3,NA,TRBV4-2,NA,CASSKSGGGGRPDTQYF,TGTGCCAGCAGCAAAAGTGGTGGGGGGGGGCGACCAGATACGCAGTATTTT
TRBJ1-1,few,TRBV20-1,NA,CRADDAEMNTEAFF,TGCAGGGCAGATGACGCGGAGATGAACACTGAAGCTTTCTTT
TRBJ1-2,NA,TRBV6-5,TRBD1,CASSYSGTGGPYGRGYTF,TGTGCCAGCAGTTATTCCGGGACAGGGGGCCCCTATGGCCGGGGCTACACCTTC
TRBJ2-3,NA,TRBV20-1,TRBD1,CSAWGTEGPTDTQYF,TGCAGTGCTTGGGGGACAGAGGGCCCCACAGATACGCAGTATTTT
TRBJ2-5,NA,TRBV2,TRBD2,CASSELRLAGETQYF,TGTGCCAGCAGTGAACTTAGACTAGCGGGAGAGACCCAGTACTTC
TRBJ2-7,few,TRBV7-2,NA,CASSLDSQAPFYEQYF,TGTGCCAGCAGCCTTGACAGCCAGGCCCCTTTTTACGAGCAGTACTTC
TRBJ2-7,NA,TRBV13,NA,CASSAARGSYEQYF,TGTGCCAGCAGCGCTGCTAGGGGAAGCTACGAGCAGTACTTC
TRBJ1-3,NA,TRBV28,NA,CASSLGAGLGNTIYF,TGTGCCAGCAGTTTAGGGGCAGGGCTCGGAAACACCATATATTTT
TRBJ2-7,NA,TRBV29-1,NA,CSAAEGRTYEQYF,TGCAGCGCCGCCGAGGGGAGGACCTACGAGCAGTACTTC